These 3 T cell receptor beta chains came from one sample sequenced in a study of T cells expressing NK-cell markers. TCRdb reprocessed the 5' RACE reads and stores each CDR3 protein as one record, lacking DNA. Recorded here are about 380,000 distinct CDR3 sequences; the top ten clones represent 4% to 6.5%. Material for sequencing was blood T cells: a sorted CD56 or NKG2C T cell subset, CD4+ or CD8+ T cells, or bulk PBMC T cells (not recorded which). The receptors derive from a man aged 18-75 years in good health.

CDR3: CASSWDRGVEKLFF. The V gene is TRBV7-9, the J gene TRBJ1-4; TCRdb reports TRBD1, a call that lacks DNA to check it against. The CDR3 is 14 residues long. Germline CDR1 reads SEHNR; CDR2 reads FQNEAQ (reference sequence).

V is TRBV5-6 and J is TRBJ1-6. The CDR3 runs 12 residues. The germline gives CDR1 SGHDT, CDR2 YYEEEE. This CDR3 is CASSLYGAPLHF.

The chain links TRBV27 to TRBJ2-2; TCRdb picks TRBD1, but there is no DNA to check that call. The CDR3 has 18 amino acids. Germline V gene data show CDR1 as MNHEY and CDR2 as SMNVEV (reference sequence). This CDR3 reads CASSFRRGGGGDTGELFF.